This record covers a single TCR beta chain. The record originates from a study of control samples from healthy donors and cancer patients. Clones were sequenced by immunoSEQ multiplex PCR, and TCRdb holds only the in-frame ones, with some missing. The sample has approximately 150,000 clones; about 94% are singletons. This receptor was obtained from a man aged 55 to 69 with colorectal cancer. Sample: PBMCs.

For the CDR3, the DNA is TGTGCCAGTCACAATGGGCGGGGGTTGACAGATACGCAGTATTTT. Its protein is CASHNGRGLTDTQYF. This chain joins TRBV6-6 and TRBJ2-3, with TRBD2 matching 7 bases. The CDR3 sequence is 15 residues long. V lost 9 bases, J lost 3 bases, and 12 bases stayed unmatched. CDR1 and CDR2 (germline): MNHNY, SVGAGI (reference sequence).